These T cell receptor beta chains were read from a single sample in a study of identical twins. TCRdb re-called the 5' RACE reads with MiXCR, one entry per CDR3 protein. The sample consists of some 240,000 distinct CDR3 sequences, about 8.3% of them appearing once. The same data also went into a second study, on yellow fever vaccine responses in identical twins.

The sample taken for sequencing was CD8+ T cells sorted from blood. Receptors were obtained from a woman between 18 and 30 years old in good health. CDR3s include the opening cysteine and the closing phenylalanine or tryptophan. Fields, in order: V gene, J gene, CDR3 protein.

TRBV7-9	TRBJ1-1	CASSLNLGVSEAFF
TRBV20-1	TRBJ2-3	CSARDASWWDTQYF
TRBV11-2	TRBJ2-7	CASRGVTEQYF
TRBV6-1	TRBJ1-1	CASKYLQGGTEAFF
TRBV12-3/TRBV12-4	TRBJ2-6	CASSFGGQRLSGANVLTF
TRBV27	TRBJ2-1	CASGLALTYNEQFF
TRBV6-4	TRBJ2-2	CASSGTNTGELFF
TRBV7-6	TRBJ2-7	CASSPLDRLPYEQYF
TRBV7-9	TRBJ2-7	CASSLVSGFSAYEQYF
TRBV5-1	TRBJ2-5	CASSLVGRNQETQYF
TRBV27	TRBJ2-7	CASSLALASSYEQYF
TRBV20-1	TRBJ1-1	CSARGQGITEAFF
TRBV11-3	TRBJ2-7	CASSLIGDLPYEQYF
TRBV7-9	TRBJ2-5	CASSPRAQETQYF
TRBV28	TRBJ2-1	CALPGRPEFF
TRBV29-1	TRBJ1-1	CSVEGTGGNTEAFF
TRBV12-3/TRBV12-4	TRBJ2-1	CASSLGLVQGEQFF